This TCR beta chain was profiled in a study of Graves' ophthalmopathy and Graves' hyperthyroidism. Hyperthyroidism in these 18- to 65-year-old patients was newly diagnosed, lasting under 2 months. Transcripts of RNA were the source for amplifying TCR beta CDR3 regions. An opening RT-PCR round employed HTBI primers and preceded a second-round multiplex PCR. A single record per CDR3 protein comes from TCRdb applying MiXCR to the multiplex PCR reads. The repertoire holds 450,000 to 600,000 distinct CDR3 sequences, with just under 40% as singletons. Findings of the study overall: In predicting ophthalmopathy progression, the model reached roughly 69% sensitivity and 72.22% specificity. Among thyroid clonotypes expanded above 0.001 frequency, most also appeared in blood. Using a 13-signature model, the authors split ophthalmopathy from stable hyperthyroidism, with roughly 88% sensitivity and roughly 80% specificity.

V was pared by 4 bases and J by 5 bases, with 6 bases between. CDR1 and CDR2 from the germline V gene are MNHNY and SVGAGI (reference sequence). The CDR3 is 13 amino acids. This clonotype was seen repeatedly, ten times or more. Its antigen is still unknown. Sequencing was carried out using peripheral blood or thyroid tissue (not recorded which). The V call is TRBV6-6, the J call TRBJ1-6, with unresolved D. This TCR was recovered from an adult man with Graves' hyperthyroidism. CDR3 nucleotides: TGTGCCAGCAGTTCCATCGATAATTCACCCCTCCACTTT. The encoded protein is CASSSIDNSPLHF.